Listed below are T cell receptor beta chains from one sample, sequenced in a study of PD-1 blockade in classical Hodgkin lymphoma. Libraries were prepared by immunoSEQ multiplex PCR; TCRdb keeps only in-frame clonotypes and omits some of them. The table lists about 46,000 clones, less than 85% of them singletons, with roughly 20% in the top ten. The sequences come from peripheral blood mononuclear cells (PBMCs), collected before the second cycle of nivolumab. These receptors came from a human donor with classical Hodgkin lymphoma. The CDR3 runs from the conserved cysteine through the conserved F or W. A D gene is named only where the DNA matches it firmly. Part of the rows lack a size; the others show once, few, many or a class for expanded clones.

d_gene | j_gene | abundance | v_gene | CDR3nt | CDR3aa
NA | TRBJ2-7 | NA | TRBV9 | TGTGCCAGCAGCGTAGAGCGGGTCGGGGGATGCGAGCAGTACTTC | CASSVERVGGCEQYF
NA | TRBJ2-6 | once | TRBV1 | TGCACCAGCAGTGGGCAAAGTCGGGCCAACGTCCTGACTTTC | CTSSGQSRANVLTF
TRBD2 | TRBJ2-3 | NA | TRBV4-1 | TGCGCCAGCAGCCGGGGGGGTCCAGATACGCAGTATTTT | CASSRGGPDTQYF
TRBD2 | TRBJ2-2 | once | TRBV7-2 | TGTGCCAGCAGGAAGACTAGCGGGAACACCGGGGAGCTGTTTTTT | CASRKTSGNTGELFF
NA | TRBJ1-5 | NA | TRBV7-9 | TGTGCCAGCAGCTTTATCGCCAATCAGCCCCAGCATTTT | CASSFIANQPQHF
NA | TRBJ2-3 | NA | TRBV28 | TGTGCCAGCAGTTCCCCAGTTGGGTCTAGCACAGATACGCAGTATTTT | CASSSPVGSSTDTQYF
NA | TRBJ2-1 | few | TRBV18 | TGTGCCAGCTCACGTCCGACGAGCTCCTACAATGAGCAGTTCTTC | CASSRPTSSYNEQFF
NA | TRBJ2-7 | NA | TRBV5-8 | TGTGCCAGCAGAAAAGGGGACCGGTCCTACGAGCAGTACTTC | CASRKGDRSYEQYF
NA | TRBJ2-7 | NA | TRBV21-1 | TGTGCCAGCAGCAAAGGCTGGTACTACGAGCAGTACTTC | CASSKGWYYEQYF
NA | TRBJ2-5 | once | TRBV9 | TGTGCCAGCAGCGCATGGGACTCCCAAGAGACCCAGTACTTC | CASSAWDSQETQYF
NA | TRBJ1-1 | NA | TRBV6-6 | TGTGCCAGCACCCGGGGTGGGGGGTACACTGAAGCTTTCTTT | CASTRGGGYTEAFF
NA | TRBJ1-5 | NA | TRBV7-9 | TGTGCCAGCAGCTTAGGGGCCCTAGGGTTCGTGGCAGGCAATCAGCCCCAGCATTTT | CASSLGALGFVAGNQPQHF
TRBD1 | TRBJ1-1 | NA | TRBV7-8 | TGTGCCAGCAGCCCACGGGACAGGGATTTGGCTGAAGCTTTCTTT | CASSPRDRDLAEAFF
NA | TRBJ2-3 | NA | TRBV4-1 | TGCGCCAGCAGCCCCCTACGGACAGGAGGGACAGATACGCAGTATTTT | CASSPLRTGGTDTQYF
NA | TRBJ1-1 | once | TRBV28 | TGTGCCAGCAGTATATACAAGAACACTGAAGCTTTCTTT | CASSIYKNTEAFF
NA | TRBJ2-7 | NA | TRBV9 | TGTGCCAGCAGCGTAGGACAGTCAGGATACGAGCAGTACTTC | CASSVGQSGYEQYF